These 5 T cell receptor beta chains share one sample of origin, sequenced in a study of cytotoxic CD8 clonotypes in ibrutinib-treated CLL. Profiling relied on immunoSEQ multiplex PCR, and the TCRdb table lists in-frame clones only, not all of them. The sample yields about 160,000 clones, about 80% seen once. The sequencing here drew on PBMCs, taken after 24 months of ibrutinib treatment. These receptors were collected from a human donor with chronic lymphocytic leukemia.

The V call is TRBV9, the J call TRBJ1-1, with unresolved D. This CDR3 comprises 17 residues. Trimming shortened V by 2 bases and J by 1 base, and 18 bases separated the two germline ends. Germline lookup yields CDR1 SGDLS and CDR2 YYNGEE. The CDR3 loop reads CASSVNPRAGSNTEAFF. In nucleotides, the CDR3 is TGTGCCAGCAGCGTTAATCCGCGGGCAGGATCGAACACTGAAGCTTTCTTT.

The chain is built from TRBV28 and TRBJ2-1; tentatively, D is TRBD2 (6 bases). The germline V gene has CDR1 MDHEN and CDR2 SYDVKM. V was clipped by 4 bases and J by 7 bases, with 8 bases between them. The CDR3 is 12 residues long. The chain's CDR3 is CASSWGRNEQFF. In DNA form, the CDR3 reads TGTGCCAGCAGTTGGGGGAGGAATGAGCAGTTCTTC.

The V call is TRBV7-9, the J call TRBJ1-4; maybe TRBD1 (5 bases). CDR1 is SEHNR, CDR2 FQNEAQ, per germline (reference sequence). V gave up 3 bases and J gave up 4 bases, with 15 bases separating them. The CDR3 runs to 16 residues. In nucleotides, the CDR3 is TGTGCCAGCAGCTTCCCCGGGACGGGGATTAATGAAAAACTGTTTTTT. This translates into CASSFPGTGINEKLFF.

This chain uses TRBV7-2 with TRBJ1-2, with unresolved D. V lost 1 base to trimming and J lost 4 bases, with 4 bases between them. CDR1 SGHTA and CDR2 FQGNSA come from the germline V gene. The CDR3 length is 12 residues. The chain's CDR3 is CASSLVRYGYTF. Here the CDR3 DNA reads TGTGCCAGCAGCTTAGTACGCTATGGCTACACCTTC.

This chain joins TRBV7-2 and TRBJ2-1; D perhaps matches TRBD2 (5 bases). V lost 2 bases to trimming and J lost 7 bases, with 9 bases between them. This CDR3 region has 13 residues. Germline V gives CDR1 SGHTA, CDR2 FQGNSA. The CDR3 DNA sequence: TGTGCCAGCAGCTTATCTCGGAGGAATGAGCAGTTCTTC. Amino acids: CASSLSRRNEQFF.